These 2 T cell receptor beta chains were all obtained from the same sample, sequenced in a study of Ad26.COV2.S vaccination and SARS-CoV-2 variants. Assay used: immunoSEQ multiplex PCR; TCRdb lists only in-frame clones, some missing. The sample holds 410,000 or so clones; about 90% are singletons and the top ten take approximately 1.6%. Indicated treatment: around 19 received Ad26.COV2.S at low or high dose, single or two shots; several received placebo; per-sample allocation not given. Collection of samples fell on day 63 after the first vaccine or placebo injection. Source: peripheral blood, taken in a trial of Ad26.COV2.S vaccine versus placebo. The source of these receptors is a person between 18 and 65 years old who received the Ad26.COV2.S COVID-19 vaccine or a placebo.

The chain recombines TRBV15 with TRBJ2-2; D is tentatively TRBD1 or TRBD2 (5 bases each). The CDR3 is 14 residues long. The V end was cut by 1 base, the J end by 3 bases, with 6 bases between. Germline CDR1 reads LNHNV; CDR2 reads YYDKDF (reference sequence). CDR3 protein: CATSRVGDTGELFF. The CDR3 DNA is TGTGCCACCAGCAGAGTGGGGGACACCGGGGAGCTGTTTTTT. The whole variable domain, filled in from reference TRBV15 and TRBJ2-2, reads DAMVIQNPRYQVTQFGKPVTLSCSQTLNHNVMYWYQQKSSQAPKLLFHYYDKDFNNEADTPDNFQSRRPNTSFCFLDIRSPGLGDTAMYLCATSRVGDTGELFFGEGSRLTVL.

V usage is TRBV7-2 and J usage is TRBJ2-7; 7 bases align to TRBD1. Trimming cost V 3 bases and J 5 bases; bases outside gene matches: 10. Germline assignment: CDR1 SGHTA and CDR2 FQGNSA. The CDR3 runs 15 residues. The CDR3 nucleotides are TGTGCCAGCAGCTTGGCTGGGACAGAACGGCACGAGCAGTACTTC. This sequence encodes CASSLAGTERHEQYF.